This T cell receptor beta chain was observed in a study of control samples from healthy donors and cancer patients. V gave up 3 bases and J gave up 8 bases; unmatched junction bases: 2. The length of the CDR3 is 12 residues. Germline V lookup: CDR1 SQVTM, CDR2 ANQGSEA. Some clones are missing from TCRdb's copy, which holds only in-frame ones; the method was immunoSEQ multiplex PCR. The sample includes about 120,000 clones, approximately 94% of them seen just once. The TCR comes from a man under 40 in good health. The chain has TRBV29-1 and TRBJ2-7; TRBD1 aligns across 12 bases. The sample was blood. As DNA, the CDR3 is TGCAGCGTTGAGGGACAGGGGGCGCAGCAGTACTTC. It codes for CSVEGQGAQQYF.